This T cell receptor beta chain was retrieved from a study of vaccination effects on CD4 cells after COVID-19. Study at large: In the ViraFEST assay, antigen-specific CD4+ clonotypes were identified by expansion after peptide-pool stimulation. Two-dose BNT162b2 or mRNA-1273 vaccination was given to participants. Two convalescent patients were sampled 16 days and one week before vaccination. The study, taken as a whole, reports: There were few convalescent patients in the study and no early post-infection timepoints.

Germline CDR1 is MDHEN and CDR2 is SYDVKM. V lost 1 base and J 5 bases, leaving 11 bases between the germline ends. The CDR3 length is 14 residues. Repertoires were generated with immunoSEQ multiplex PCR, while TCRdb's copy carries only in-frame clones and drops some. The table lists more than 60,000 clones, approximately 72% of them singletons, with approximately 20% in the top ten. Culture lasted around eleven days before CD4+ T cell isolation. For this clone: Its specificity is unknown.

The chain uses TRBV28 and TRBJ1-1; D might be TRBD1 (5 bases). The source is a human donor who had a prior SARS-CoV-2 infection. Material: CD4+ T cells from PBMCs cultured without peptide, obtained before COVID-19 vaccination. The DNA of the CDR3 is TGTGCCAGCAGTTTATCGCAGGGTAATACTGAAGCTTTCTTT. It is translated as CASSLSQGNTEAFF. Combining the CDR3 with reference TRBV28 and TRBJ1-1 gives the whole variable domain DVKVTQSSRYLVKRTGEKVFLECVQDMDHENMFWYRQDPGLGLRLIYFSYDVKMKEKGDIPEGYSVSREKKERFSLILESASTNQTSMYLCASSLSQGNTEAFFGQGTRLTVV.